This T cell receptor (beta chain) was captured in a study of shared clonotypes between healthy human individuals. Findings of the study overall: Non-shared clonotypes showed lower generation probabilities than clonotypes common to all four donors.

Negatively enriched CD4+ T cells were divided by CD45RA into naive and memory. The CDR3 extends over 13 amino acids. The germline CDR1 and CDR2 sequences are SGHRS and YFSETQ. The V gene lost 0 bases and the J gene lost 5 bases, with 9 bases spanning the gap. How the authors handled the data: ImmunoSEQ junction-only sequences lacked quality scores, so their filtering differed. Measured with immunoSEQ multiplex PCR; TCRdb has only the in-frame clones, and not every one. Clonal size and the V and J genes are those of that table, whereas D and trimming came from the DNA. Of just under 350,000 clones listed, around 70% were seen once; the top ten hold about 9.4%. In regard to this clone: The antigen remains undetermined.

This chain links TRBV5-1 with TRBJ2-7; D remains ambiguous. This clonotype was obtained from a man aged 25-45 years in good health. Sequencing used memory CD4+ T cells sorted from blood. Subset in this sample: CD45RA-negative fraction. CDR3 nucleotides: TGCGCCAGCAGCTTGGTAGGGTTCCACGAGCAGTACTTC. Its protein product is CASSLVGFHEQYF. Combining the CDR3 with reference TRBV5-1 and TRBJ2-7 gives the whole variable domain KAGVTQTPRYLIKTRGQQVTLSCSPISGHRSVSWYQQTPGQGLQFLFEYFSETQRNKGNFPGRFSGRQFSNSRSEMNVSTLELGDSALYLCASSLVGFHEQYFGPGTRLTVT.